This T cell receptor beta chain is drawn from a study of beta chain features in type 1 diabetes. The CDR3 runs 16 residues. Unmatched junction bases numbered 10, after V lost 2 bases and J lost 6 bases. Germline CDR1 reads SGHRS; CDR2 reads YFSETQ. In regard to this clone: Its antigen is as yet unknown.

Expressed TCRB transcripts got sequenced, as all isolated RNA was reverse transcribed. TCRdb's copy holds only in-frame clones and misses some; the assay was immunoSEQ multiplex PCR. The profile shows about 400,000 clones, around 12% of them singletons. Broader study findings: Researchers could not determine here whether HLA type influences TCRB rearrangement.

The clonotype was recovered from a man aged 18 to 30 in good health. This chain connects TRBV5-1 to TRBJ2-3; 9 bases agree with TRBD2. Sequenced material: naive CD4+ T cells from blood. CDR3 nucleotide sequence: TGCGCCAGCAGCTTACGAGCGGGGGGTGGTGTGGATACGCAGTATTTT. It is translated as CASSLRAGGGVDTQYF.